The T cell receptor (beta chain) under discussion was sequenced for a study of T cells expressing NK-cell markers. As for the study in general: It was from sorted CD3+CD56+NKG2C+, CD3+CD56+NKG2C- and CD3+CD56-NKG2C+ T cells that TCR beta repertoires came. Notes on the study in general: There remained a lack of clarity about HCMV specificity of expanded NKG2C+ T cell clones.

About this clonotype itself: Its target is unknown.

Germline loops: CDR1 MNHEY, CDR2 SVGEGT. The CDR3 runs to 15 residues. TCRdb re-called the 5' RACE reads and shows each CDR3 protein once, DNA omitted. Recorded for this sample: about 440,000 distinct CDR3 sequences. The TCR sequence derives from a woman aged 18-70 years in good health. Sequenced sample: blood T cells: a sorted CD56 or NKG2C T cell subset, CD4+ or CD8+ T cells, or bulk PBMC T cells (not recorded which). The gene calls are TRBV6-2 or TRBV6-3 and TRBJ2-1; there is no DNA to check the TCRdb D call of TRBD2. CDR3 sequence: CASEVGLASYNEQFF.